The 17 T cell receptor beta chains below all came from one sample that was sequenced in a study of T-cell memory formation after mild COVID-19 (dated by TCRdb to the early 2020s). Receptor libraries were prepared by 5' RACE. The sequencer was an Illumina NovaSeq 6000. Using fastp at Q25 and MiXCR, TCRdb reprocessed the public reads and kept productive beta chains. Every CDR3 protein is listed once, alongside the most common genes and DNA of its rows. For this sample the table gives under 450,000 distinct CDR3 sequences, of which around a quarter were detected only once. The ten largest clones capture around 13% of the sample. Sequencing input: PBMCs or a T cell subset sorted from them (not recorded which). These receptors all come from an adult woman who had mild COVID-19 (a few samples of this study predate the infection). The sample titles of this study are shuffled in the database, so cell type and time point are left out; the donor was told from shared clones.

The chain carries TRBV12-3 or TRBV12-4 and TRBJ2-7; tentative D call: TRBD2 (5 bases). The CDR3 consists of 13 residues. Trimming took off 3 bases at V and 3 bases at J, with 9 bases between the two ends. CDR3 sequence: CASSFTRDYEQYF. The CDR3 nucleotides read TGTGCCAGCAGTTTCACCCGGGACTACGAGCAGTACTTC.

The chain's CDR3 is CASSPNQGDEQYF. CDR3 nucleotide sequence: TGTGCCAGCTCACCGAATCAGGGGGACGAGCAGTACTTC. This chain links TRBV18 with TRBJ2-7, with 7 bases fitting TRBD1. V was pared by 3 bases and J by 5 bases, with 4 bases of the junction left unmatched. Germline lookup yields CDR1 KGHSH and CDR2 LQKENI. The CDR3 runs to 13 residues.

In the case of this clonotype: An end of the junction differs from the germline gene, which may be a read error. The J gene is TRBJ2-7, the V gene TRBV6-2 or TRBV6-3; D gene uncertain. CDR1 and CDR2 (germline): MNHEY, SVGEGT. This CDR3 comprises 16 residues. The CDR3 loop reads CASSLGRGYRSYERYF. The CDR3 bases are TGTGCCAGCAGTCTCGGACGCGGATACCGTTCCTACGAGCGGTACTTC.

The rearrangement joins TRBV10-3 to TRBJ2-5; 16 bases agree with TRBD2. V lost 5 bases and J lost 4; bases outside the gene matches: 10. The CDR3 has 18 amino acids. Germline assignment: CDR1 ENHRY and CDR2 SYGVKD. The CDR3 DNA reads TGTGCCATCAGTAATCCGGGACTAGCGGGGGGGCAAGGAGAGACCCAGTACTTC. It codes for CAISNPGLAGGQGETQYF.

This clonotype has only a few counts. This rearrangement joins TRBV7-9 to TRBJ1-1; a weak D match, TRBD1 (5 bases). The CDR3 sequence is 14 residues long. V dropped 1 base and J dropped 6 bases, with 12 bases sitting between them. Looked up from germline, CDR1 is SEHNR and CDR2 is FQNEAQ (reference sequence). CDR3 sequence: CASSLEGDGAEAFF. CDR3 DNA sequence: TGTGCCAGCAGCTTAGAAGGGGACGGGGCTGAAGCTTTCTTT.

There are a few counts of this clonotype. The chain combines TRBV5-6 with TRBJ1-2, with 8 bases identical to TRBD1. The CDR3 extends over 16 amino acids. Germline V gene lookup returns CDR1 SGHDT and CDR2 YYEEEE. Trimming removed 0 bases from V and 4 bases from J; junction bases left unmatched: 8. The CDR3, as DNA: TGTGCCAGCAGCTTGGACGGGACAGGTATTCCCTATGGCTACACCTTC. It is translated as CASSLDGTGIPYGYTF.

J is TRBJ2-7 and V is TRBV14, with TRBD2 matching 7 bases. Germline V lookup: CDR1 SGHDN, CDR2 FVKESK. This CDR3 is 14 amino acids long. The V gene end was trimmed by 1 base and the J gene end by 2 bases; junction bases not matched to a gene: 2. CDR3 DNA sequence: TGTGCCAGCAGCCAAGTCGCGGGGGCCTACGAGCAGTACTTC. This sequence encodes CASSQVAGAYEQYF.

In its sample, this clonotype was seen a few times. V usage is TRBV12-3 or TRBV12-4 and J usage is TRBJ2-3; a weak D match, TRBD1 (6 bases). CDR3 size: 14 residues. Trimming cost V 11 bases and J 0 bases, with 15 bases left between them. Here the CDR3 reads CARKGVDSTDTQYF. CDR3 nucleotides: TGTGCCCGGAAGGGGGTGGATAGCACAGATACGCAGTATTTT.

This clonotype was observed a handful of times. The chain couples TRBV15 to TRBJ1-5; D is unclear. Deletions cut 0 bases from V and 6 bases from J, with 15 bases between. The CDR3 is made up of 16 amino acids. Germline CDR1 is LNHNV and CDR2 is YYDKDF (reference sequence). CDR3 region: CATSREPAWGVQPQHF. DNA for the CDR3: TGTGCCACCAGCAGAGAGCCAGCGTGGGGTGTTCAGCCCCAGCATTTT.

This clonotype was detected a few times. The rearrangement uses TRBV7-2 and TRBJ2-3; weak D call: TRBD1 (6 bases). The length of the CDR3 is 15 residues. CDR1 SGHTA and CDR2 FQGNSA come from the germline V gene. Trimming removed 6 bases at V and 4 bases at J, with 17 bases between. Written as DNA, the CDR3 is TGTGCCAGCAGGGAAAACGGACAGTTCGCAGATACGCAGTATTTT. This sequence encodes CASRENGQFADTQYF.

This sequence joins TRBV19 and TRBJ2-7; D may match TRBD1 or TRBD2 (5 bases each). CDR3 size: 14 residues. Trimming shortened V by 1 base and J by 3 bases, and 10 bases separated the two germline ends. Germline V gene lookup returns CDR1 LNHDA and CDR2 SQIVND (reference sequence). The CDR3 region has the DNA TGTGCCAGTAGTATAGGGGGACCCCTCTACGAGCAGTACTTC. Protein: CASSIGGPLYEQYF.

The chain combines TRBV4-2 with TRBJ2-1; 11 nucleotides match TRBD2. Germline loops: CDR1 LGHNA, CDR2 YNFKEQ. CDR3 length equals 22 residues. Trimming removed 1 base from V and 0 bases from J; junction bases left unmatched: 17. The CDR3 loop reads CASSQVLSGRLAGGSSYNEQFF. The CDR3 region has the DNA TGTGCCAGCAGCCAAGTCTTGTCCGGTCGGCTAGCGGGAGGAAGCTCCTACAATGAGCAGTTCTTC.

The chain is built from TRBV7-6 and TRBJ2-5, with TRBD1 matching 7 bases. Trimming removed 2 bases from V and 2 bases from J; junction bases left unmatched: 8. Germline CDR1 is SGHVS and CDR2 is FNYEAQ. This CDR3 is built from 16 residues. CDR3 residues: CASSLTPTGSQETQYF. The CDR3 DNA sequence: TGTGCCAGCAGCTTAACCCCGACAGGGTCACAAGAGACCCAGTACTTC.

A single count supports this clonotype. One end of the junction fails to match germline, which may point to a read error. The V call is TRBV4-1, the J call TRBJ1-1, with D uncertain. This CDR3 contains 12 residues. Germline CDR1 is MGHRA and CDR2 is YSYEKL. CDR3 coding DNA: TGCGCCAGCAGCCAAGATTCGTCCGCCGAACCGTTT. Residues: CASSQDSSAEPF.

Written as DNA, the CDR3 is TGTGCCAGCAGCCTAGGGGGGGCGGCCGGTCAGCCCCAGCATTTT. Its protein product is CASSLGGAAGQPQHF. The chain employs TRBV9 and TRBJ1-5, with a weak D call TRBD1 (6 bases). The V gene's germline CDR1 is SGDLS and CDR2 YYNGEE. V lost 4 bases to trimming and J lost 6 bases, with 17 bases between them. The CDR3 covers 15 residues.

This rearrangement joins TRBV5-5 to TRBJ2-7; 9 nucleotides match TRBD1. Germline CDR1 reads SGHKS; CDR2 reads YYEKEE (reference sequence). V lost 4 bases to trimming and J lost 5 bases; unmatched junction nucleotides: 7. This CDR3 is 14 amino acids long. The CDR3 reads CASSGGQGWHEQYF. The CDR3 DNA reads TGTGCCAGCAGCGGGGGACAGGGATGGCACGAGCAGTACTTC. Combining the CDR3 with reference TRBV5-5 and TRBJ2-7 gives the whole variable domain DAGVTQSPTHLIKTRGQQVTLRCSPISGHKSVSWYQQVLGQGPQFIFQYYEKEERGRGNFPDRFSARQFPNYSSELNVNALLLGDSALYLCASSGGQGWHEQYFGPGTRLTVT.

The rearrangement links TRBV5-1 to TRBJ1-1; 12 positions agree with TRBD1. In germline, CDR1 is SGHRS, CDR2 YFSETQ. This CDR3 has 16 amino acids. With 1 base clipped from V and 10 bases from J, the junction kept 11 bases outside the gene matches. The CDR3 DNA follows: TGCGCCAGCAGCTTGTCAGCCGGGACAGGGGGCGCGGGAGCTTTCTTT. It is translated as CASSLSAGTGGAGAFF.